The 16 T cell receptor beta chains below all came from one sample that was sequenced in a study of blood T cell repertoires in COVID-19. The table came from immunoSEQ multiplex PCR; TCRdb's copy has only in-frame clones and leaves some out. The data contain about 120,000 clones, more than 70% of them singletons. Material: peripheral blood. These TCRs come from a man in his 60s with acute or convalescent COVID-19.

The chain employs TRBV2 and TRBJ2-1; no clear D. The CDR3 runs 14 residues. The V gene lost 4 bases and the J gene lost 4 bases, with 11 bases spanning the gap. The germline V gene has CDR1 SNHLY and CDR2 FYNNEI. The CDR3 nucleotides read TGTGCCAGCAGTGGGGTGAGGATATACAATGAGCAGTTCTTC. Translating it yields CASSGVRIYNEQFF.

V is TRBV7-2 and J is TRBJ2-5, with 7 bases matching TRBD2. The CDR3 length is 15 residues. Looked up from germline, CDR1 is SGHTA and CDR2 is FQGNSA. The V segment lost 4 bases and the J segment 5 bases; nucleotides outside the gene matches: 10. CDR3 residues: CASSSSGTGGETQYF. The CDR3 bases are TGTGCCAGCAGCTCAAGCGGGACCGGCGGGGAGACCCAGTACTTC.

The chain is built from TRBV3-1 (or the pseudogene TRBV3-2) and TRBJ1-1; no reliable D call. The germline gives CDR1 LGHDT, CDR2 YNNKEL (reference sequence). Trimming pared 1 base from V and 11 bases from J, leaving 14 bases between. CDR3 length: 13 residues. CDR3 region: CASSQATSGAAFF. CDR3 bases: TGTGCCAGCAGCCAAGCGACCTCAGGCGCGGCTTTCTTT.

The chain combines TRBV11-2 with TRBJ2-1; TRBD2 matches at 8 bases. CDR1 and CDR2 (germline): SGHAT, FQNNGV. V gave up 1 base and J gave up 8 bases; unmatched junction bases: 10. There are 16 residues in the CDR3. The CDR3 loop is CASSLGTAGVLDEQFF. In DNA form, the CDR3 reads TGTGCCAGCAGCTTAGGTACAGCGGGAGTTTTGGATGAGCAGTTCTTC.

This chain joins TRBV11-3 and TRBJ2-3; 13 positions agree with TRBD2. J lost 4 bases, V lost 3 bases, and 16 bases had no gene match. This CDR3 comprises 20 residues. Germline lookup yields CDR1 SGHNT and CDR2 YENEEA. CDR3 sequence: CASSFRPHSTSGRTPDTQYF. As DNA, the CDR3 is TGTGCCAGCAGCTTTAGGCCCCACTCGACTAGCGGGAGGACGCCAGATACGCAGTATTTT.

The chain couples TRBV7-2 to TRBJ2-5, with 9 bases aligning to TRBD2. CDR3 size: 15 residues. The germline CDR1 and CDR2 sequences are SGHTA and FQGNSA. V was clipped by 5 bases and J by 2 bases; unmatched bases: 6. This CDR3 reads CASSPQGLAQETQYF. The CDR3 DNA is TGTGCCAGCAGCCCGCAAGGACTAGCGCAAGAGACCCAGTACTTC.

The chain uses TRBV19 and TRBJ1-5, with TRBD1 matching over 9 bases. This CDR3 has 18 residues. Germline CDR1 reads LNHDA; CDR2 reads SQIVND (reference sequence). V lost 6 bases and J lost 0; bases outside the gene matches: 12. The DNA for the CDR3 is TGTGCCAGTAGATCGAGCCGGGACAGGGCCGTTAGCAATCAGCCCCAGCATTTT. Translated, it gives CASRSSRDRAVSNQPQHF.

This clone turned up a few times. The chain combines TRBV19 with TRBJ2-7; D is unresolved. Trimming took 5 bases from V and 3 from J, leaving 5 bases between them. CDR3 length: 11 amino acids. Looked up from germline, CDR1 is LNHDA and CDR2 is SQIVND (reference sequence). The CDR3 region has the DNA TGTGCCAGTAGTTCTAGCTACGAGCAGTACTTC. Amino acid sequence: CASSSSYEQYF.

The V call is TRBV7-2, the J call TRBJ2-3; 9 positions match TRBD1. The germline V gene has CDR1 SGHTA and CDR2 FQGNSA. The CDR3 runs 16 residues. Trimming at V came to 7 bases and at J to 1 base, leaving 9 bases not matched to a gene. CDR3 in amino acids: CASTPRTGVGTDTQYF. As DNA, the CDR3 is TGTGCCAGCACCCCAAGGACAGGGGTTGGCACAGATACGCAGTATTTT. Together with reference TRBV7-2 and TRBJ2-3, the CDR3 gives the full variable domain: GAGVSQSPSNKVTEKGKDVELRCDPISGHTALYWYRQSLGQGLEFLIYFQGNSAPDKSGLPSDRFSAERTGGSVSTLTIQRTQQEDSAVYLCASTPRTGVGTDTQYFGPGTRLTVL.

The chain uses TRBV9 and TRBJ2-1; 8 bases are shared with TRBD2. V lost 3 bases, J lost 0 bases, and 5 bases stayed unmatched. Germline CDR1 reads SGDLS; CDR2 reads YYNGEE. The CDR3 has 16 residues. The CDR3 DNA is TGTGCCAGCAGCGGGGCGGGAGGCTTCTCCTACAATGAGCAGTTCTTC. It yields the protein CASSGAGGFSYNEQFF.

A single count supports this clone. The chain recombines TRBV5-1 with TRBJ2-7; a weak D match, TRBD1 (6 bases). The V end was cut by 1 base, the J end by 6 bases, with 14 bases between. CDR1 and CDR2 (germline): SGHRS, YFSETQ. The CDR3 totals 14 residues. This CDR3 is CASSLRAGDGEQYF. The CDR3 coding sequence is TGCGCCAGCAGCTTGAGGGCAGGGGATGGCGAGCAGTACTTC.

The V gene is TRBV28, the J gene TRBJ2-2; no clear D. The CDR3 sequence is 13 residues long. The V gene's germline CDR1 is MDHEN and CDR2 SYDVKM. V was shortened by 7 bases and J by 4 bases, with 10 bases between the two germline ends. The chain's CDR3 is CASIPGATGELFF. CDR3 nucleotide sequence: TGTGCCAGCATCCCGGGTGCCACCGGGGAGCTGTTTTTT.

The chain combines TRBV7-2 with TRBJ2-5, with TRBD2 identical over 7 bases. Germline V gene lookup returns CDR1 SGHTA and CDR2 FQGNSA. J lost 5 bases, V lost 2 bases, and 11 bases had no gene match. This CDR3 has 16 residues. The CDR3 here is CASSLKGGSGVETQYF. In nucleotides, the CDR3 is TGTGCCAGCAGCTTAAAGGGCGGGAGCGGAGTGGAGACCCAGTACTTC.

This chain uses TRBV2 with TRBJ1-1; no definite D call. The V gene's germline CDR1 is SNHLY and CDR2 FYNNEI. This CDR3 comprises 13 residues. V lost 8 bases and J lost 4, with 14 bases in between. CDR3 bases: TGTGCCAGCCAGATCCTCCGGGGCACTGAAGCTTTCTTT. Translated, it gives CASQILRGTEAFF.

The chain combines TRBV6-1 with TRBJ1-1, with D unresolved. CDR3 length: 14 amino acids. CDR1 and CDR2 from the germline V gene are MNHNS and SASEGT. V lost 3 bases and J 2 bases, leaving 10 bases between the germline ends. CDR3: CASSERVSNTEAFF. CDR3 bases: TGTGCCAGCAGTGAGAGGGTTTCTAACACTGAAGCTTTCTTT.

The chain uses TRBV7-9 and TRBJ2-7, with 9 bases fitting TRBD2. CDR1 and CDR2 (germline): SEHNR, FQNEAQ (reference sequence). The CDR3 totals 14 residues. With V trimmed by 2 bases and J by 5 bases, 4 bases remained unmatched. The CDR3 DNA reads TGTGCCAGCAGCTTATCTAGCGGGGTCAACGAGCAGTACTTC. Residues: CASSLSSGVNEQYF.